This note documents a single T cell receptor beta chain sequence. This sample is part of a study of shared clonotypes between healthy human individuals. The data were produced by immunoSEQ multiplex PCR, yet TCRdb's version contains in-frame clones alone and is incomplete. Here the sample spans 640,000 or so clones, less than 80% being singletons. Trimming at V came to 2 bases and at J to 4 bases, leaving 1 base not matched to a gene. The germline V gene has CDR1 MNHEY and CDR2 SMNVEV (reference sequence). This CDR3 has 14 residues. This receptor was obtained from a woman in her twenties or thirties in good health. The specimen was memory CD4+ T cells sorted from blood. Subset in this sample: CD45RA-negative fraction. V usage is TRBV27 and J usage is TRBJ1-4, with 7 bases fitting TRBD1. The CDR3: CASSLQGDNEKLFF. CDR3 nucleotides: TGTGCCAGCAGTTTACAGGGGGATAATGAAAAACTGTTTTTT.